The 5 T cell receptor beta chains given below trace back to one sample, sequenced in a study of patients and donors after allogeneic stem cell transplantation. Each CDR3 protein is one row after TCRdb ran MiXCR on the RT-PCR reads. Altogether approximately 99,000 distinct CDR3 sequences are present, roughly 35% being singletons, with the ten largest covering roughly 27%. The sequencing sample was made of blood, either unsorted or a sorted T cell fraction (not recorded which). The origin of the receptors is a human donor who was either an allogeneic HSCT recipient or a stem cell or donor lymphocyte infusion donor (not recorded which). It is not recorded whose cells these are; they may come from a transplant donor.

This clonotype has just a few counts. The V call is TRBV27, the J call TRBJ2-1; D is ambiguous. The CDR3 covers 15 residues. V lost 4 bases to trimming and J lost 8 bases, with 18 bases between them. The germline gives CDR1 MNHEY, CDR2 SMNVEV (reference sequence). CDR3 DNA sequence: TGTGCCAGCAGTTATTTCGTCGGCCCGAGCTATGAGCAGTTCTTC. The encoded protein is CASSYFVGPSYEQFF.

This clonotype turned up a few times. The chain has TRBV5-6 and TRBJ2-5, with 9 bases fitting TRBD1. The V and J ends lost 1 base and 5 bases, in that order; junction bases with no gene match: 9. This CDR3 has 16 amino acids. Looked up from germline, CDR1 is SGHDT and CDR2 is YYEEEE. The CDR3: CASSLINRGLSETQYF. The DNA for the CDR3 is TGTGCCAGCAGCTTGATTAACAGGGGGCTCAGTGAGACCCAGTACTTC. Full variable domain (missing parts from reference TRBV5-6 and TRBJ2-5): DAGVTQSPTHLIKTRGQQVTLRCSPKSGHDTVSWYQQALGQGPQFIFQYYEEEERQRGNFPDRFSGHQFPNYSSELNVNALLLGDSALYLCASSLINRGLSETQYFGPGTRLLVL.

In this sample, this clonotype turned up a few times. This sequence joins TRBV27 and TRBJ2-3; TRBD1 matches 7 bases. The V gene end was trimmed by 6 bases and the J gene end by 0 bases; junction bases not matched to a gene: 6. Germline assignment: CDR1 MNHEY and CDR2 SMNVEV (reference sequence). The CDR3 consists of 15 residues. CDR3 sequence (DNA): TGTGCCAGCAGACGACAGGGTCTCAGCACAGATACGCAGTATTTT. This sequence encodes CASRRQGLSTDTQYF.

The chain employs TRBV24-1 and TRBJ2-1; 9 bases are a match to TRBD1. The germline gives CDR1 KGHDR, CDR2 SFDVKD. The length of the CDR3 is 15 residues. V shed 4 bases and J 8 bases; nucleotides not matched to a gene: 8. As DNA, the CDR3 is TGTGCCACCAGTGACCTGGACAGGGGTGTCGATGAGCAGTTCTTC. Translation: CATSDLDRGVDEQFF.

This chain connects TRBV6-2 or TRBV6-3 to TRBJ2-7; a possible D gene is TRBD2 (5 bases). Looked up from germline, CDR1 is MNHEY and CDR2 is SVGEGT. The V gene lost 6 bases and the J gene lost 3 bases, with 12 bases spanning the gap. The CDR3 consists of 13 residues. The CDR3 protein is CASRNTRYYEQYF. The CDR3 nucleotides read TGTGCCAGCAGAAACACTAGGTACTACGAGCAGTACTTC.